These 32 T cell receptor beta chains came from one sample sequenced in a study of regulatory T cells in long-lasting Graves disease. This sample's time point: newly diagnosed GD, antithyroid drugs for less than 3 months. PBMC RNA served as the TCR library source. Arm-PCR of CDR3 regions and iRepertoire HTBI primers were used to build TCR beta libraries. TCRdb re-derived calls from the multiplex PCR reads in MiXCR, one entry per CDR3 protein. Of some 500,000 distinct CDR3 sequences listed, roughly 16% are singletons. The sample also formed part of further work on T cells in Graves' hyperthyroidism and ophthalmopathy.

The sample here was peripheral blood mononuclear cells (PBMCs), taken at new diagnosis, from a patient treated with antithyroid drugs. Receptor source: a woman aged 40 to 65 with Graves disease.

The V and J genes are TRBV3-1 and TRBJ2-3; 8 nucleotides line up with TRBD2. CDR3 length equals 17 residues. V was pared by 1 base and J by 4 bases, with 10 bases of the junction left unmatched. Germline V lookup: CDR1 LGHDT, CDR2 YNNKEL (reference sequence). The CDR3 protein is CASSQALGGGRADTQYF. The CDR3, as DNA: TGTGCCAGCAGCCAAGCCCTCGGGGGGGGCAGGGCAGATACGCAGTATTTT.

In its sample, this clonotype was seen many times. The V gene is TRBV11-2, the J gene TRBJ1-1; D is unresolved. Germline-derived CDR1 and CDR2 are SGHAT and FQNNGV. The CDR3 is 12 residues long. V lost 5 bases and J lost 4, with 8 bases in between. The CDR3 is CASSIWTTEAFF. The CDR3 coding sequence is TGTGCCAGCAGCATTTGGACCACTGAAGCTTTCTTT.

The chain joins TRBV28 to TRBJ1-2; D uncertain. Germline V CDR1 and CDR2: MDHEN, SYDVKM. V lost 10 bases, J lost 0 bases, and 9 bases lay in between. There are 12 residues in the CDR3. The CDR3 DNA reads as TGTGCCACCCATCTGGCTAACTATGGCTACACCTTC. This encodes CATHLANYGYTF.

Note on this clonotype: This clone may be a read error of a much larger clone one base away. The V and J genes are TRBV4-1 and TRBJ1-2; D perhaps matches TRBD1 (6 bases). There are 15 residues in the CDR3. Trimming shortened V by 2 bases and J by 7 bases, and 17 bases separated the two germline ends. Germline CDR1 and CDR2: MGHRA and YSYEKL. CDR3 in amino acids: CASSQTWGAYLGYTF. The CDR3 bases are TGCGCCAGCAGCCAAACTTGGGGGGCGTATCTTGGCTACACCTTC.

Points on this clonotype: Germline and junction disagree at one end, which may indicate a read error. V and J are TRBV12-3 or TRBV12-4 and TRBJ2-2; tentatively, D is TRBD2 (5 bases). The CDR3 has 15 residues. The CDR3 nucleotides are TGTGCCAGCAGTTCGGGATTGGGGAACACCGGGGAGCTGTTCTTT. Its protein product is CASSSGLGNTGELFF.

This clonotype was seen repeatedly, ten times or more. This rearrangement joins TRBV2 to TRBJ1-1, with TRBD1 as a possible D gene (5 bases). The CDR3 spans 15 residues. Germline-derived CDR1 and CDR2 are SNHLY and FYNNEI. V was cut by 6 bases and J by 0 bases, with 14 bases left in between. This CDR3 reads CASRLSGTLNTEAFF. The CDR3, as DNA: TGTGCCAGCAGACTCTCCGGGACCTTGAACACTGAAGCTTTCTTT. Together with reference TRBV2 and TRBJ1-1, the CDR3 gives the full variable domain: EPEVTQTPSHQVTQMGQEVILRCVPISNHLYFYWYRQILGQKVEFLVSFYNNEISEKSEIFDDQFSVERPDGSNFTLKIRSTKLEDSAMYFCASRLSGTLNTEAFFGQGTRLTVV.

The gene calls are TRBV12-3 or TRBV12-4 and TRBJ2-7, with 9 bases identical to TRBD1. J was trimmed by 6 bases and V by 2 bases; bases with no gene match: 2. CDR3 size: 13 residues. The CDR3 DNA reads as TGTGCCAGCAGTTTACGGACAGGGGCCGAGCAGTACTTC. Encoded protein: CASSLRTGAEQYF.

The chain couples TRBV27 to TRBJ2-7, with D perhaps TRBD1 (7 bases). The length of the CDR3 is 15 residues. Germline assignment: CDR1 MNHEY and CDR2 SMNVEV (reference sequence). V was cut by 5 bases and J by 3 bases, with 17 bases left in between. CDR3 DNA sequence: TGTGCCAGCAGTCCCTGGGGGGACAGAGACTACGAGCAGTACTTC. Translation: CASSPWGDRDYEQYF.

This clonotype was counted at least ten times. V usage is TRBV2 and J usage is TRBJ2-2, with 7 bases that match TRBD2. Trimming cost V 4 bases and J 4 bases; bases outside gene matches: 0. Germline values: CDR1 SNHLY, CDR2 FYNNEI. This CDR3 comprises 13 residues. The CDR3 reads CASSAGGTGELFF. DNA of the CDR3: TGTGCCAGCAGTGCGGGGGGCACCGGGGAGCTGTTTTTT.

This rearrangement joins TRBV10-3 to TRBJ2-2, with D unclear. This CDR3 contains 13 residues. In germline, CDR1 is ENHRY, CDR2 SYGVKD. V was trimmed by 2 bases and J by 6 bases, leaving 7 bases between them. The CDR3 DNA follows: TGTGCCATCAGTGAGCCGGGTCCCGGGGAGCTGTTTTTT. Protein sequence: CAISEPGPGELFF.

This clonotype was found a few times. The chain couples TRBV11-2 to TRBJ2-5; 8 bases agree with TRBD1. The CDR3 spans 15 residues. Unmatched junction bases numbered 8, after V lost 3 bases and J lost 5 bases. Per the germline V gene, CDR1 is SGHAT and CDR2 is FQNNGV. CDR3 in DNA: TGTGCCAGCAGCTTGGGGGCAGGGGGCGGGGAGACCCAGTACTTC. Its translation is CASSLGAGGGETQYF.

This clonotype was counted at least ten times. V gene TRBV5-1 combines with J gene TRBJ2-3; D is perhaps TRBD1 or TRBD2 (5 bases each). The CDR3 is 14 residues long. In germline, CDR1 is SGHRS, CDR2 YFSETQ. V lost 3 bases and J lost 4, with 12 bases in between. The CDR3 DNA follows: TGCGCCAGCAGCTCTGAAGGGACCCCAGATACGCAGTATTTT. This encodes CASSSEGTPDTQYF. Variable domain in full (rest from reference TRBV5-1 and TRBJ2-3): KAGVTQTPRYLIKTRGQQVTLSCSPISGHRSVSWYQQTPGQGLQFLFEYFSETQRNKGNFPGRFSGRQFSNSRSEMNVSTLELGDSALYLCASSSEGTPDTQYFGPGTRLTVL.

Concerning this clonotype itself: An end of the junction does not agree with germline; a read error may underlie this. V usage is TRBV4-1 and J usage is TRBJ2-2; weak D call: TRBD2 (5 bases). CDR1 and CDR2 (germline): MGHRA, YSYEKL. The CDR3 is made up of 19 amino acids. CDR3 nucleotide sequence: TGCGCCAGCAGCCATTTGGCGACAATTTTGCTTCCGTGGACCGGGGAGCTGGTTTTT. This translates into CASSHLATILLPWTGELVF.

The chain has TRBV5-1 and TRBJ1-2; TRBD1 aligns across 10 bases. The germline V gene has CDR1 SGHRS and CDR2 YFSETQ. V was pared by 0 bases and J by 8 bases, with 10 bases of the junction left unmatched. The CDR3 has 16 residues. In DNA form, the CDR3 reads TGCGCCAGCAGCTTGGGGGGTCGCGGGACAGGGGACGGCTACACCTTC. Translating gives CASSLGGRGTGDGYTF.

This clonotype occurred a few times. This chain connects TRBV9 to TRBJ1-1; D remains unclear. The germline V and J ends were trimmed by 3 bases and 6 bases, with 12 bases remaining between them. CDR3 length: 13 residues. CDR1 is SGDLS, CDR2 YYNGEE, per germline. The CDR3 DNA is TGTGCCAGCAGCGCTTCTGCTAACGCTGAAGCTTTCTTT. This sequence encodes CASSASANAEAFF.

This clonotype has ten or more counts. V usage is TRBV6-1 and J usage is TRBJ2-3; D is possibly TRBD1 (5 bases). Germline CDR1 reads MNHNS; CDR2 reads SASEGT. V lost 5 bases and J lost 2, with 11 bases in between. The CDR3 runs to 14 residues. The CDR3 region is CASSRGTFTDTQYF. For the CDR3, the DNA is TGTGCCAGCAGTAGGGGCACCTTCACAGATACGCAGTATTTT.

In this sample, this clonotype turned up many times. CDR3 DNA: TGTGCCAGCTCATTCGGGGGCAATCAGCCCCAGCATTTT. This encodes CASSFGGNQPQHF. The chain recombines TRBV5-6 with TRBJ1-5; D gene ambiguous. The germline CDR1 and CDR2 sequences are SGHDT and YYEEEE. V shed 7 bases and J shed 2 bases, with 10 bases lying between them. This CDR3 has 13 residues.

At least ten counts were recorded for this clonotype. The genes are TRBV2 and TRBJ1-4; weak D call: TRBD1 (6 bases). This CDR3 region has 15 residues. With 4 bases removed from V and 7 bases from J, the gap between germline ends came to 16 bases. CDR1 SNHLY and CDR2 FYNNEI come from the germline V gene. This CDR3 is CASSAWGLKGEKLFF. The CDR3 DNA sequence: TGTGCCAGCAGTGCCTGGGGGCTAAAGGGTGAAAAACTGTTTTTT.

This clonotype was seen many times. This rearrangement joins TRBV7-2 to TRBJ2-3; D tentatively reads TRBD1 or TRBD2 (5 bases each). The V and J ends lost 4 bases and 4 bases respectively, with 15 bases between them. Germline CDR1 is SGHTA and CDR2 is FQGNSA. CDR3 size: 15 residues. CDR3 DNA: TGTGCCAGCAGCTCGGGACCCGATGACCCAGATACGCAGTATTTT. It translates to CASSSGPDDPDTQYF.

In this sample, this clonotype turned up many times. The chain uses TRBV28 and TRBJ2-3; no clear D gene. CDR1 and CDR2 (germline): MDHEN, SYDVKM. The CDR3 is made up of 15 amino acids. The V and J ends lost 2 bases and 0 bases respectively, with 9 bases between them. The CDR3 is CASSLDQLSTDTQYF. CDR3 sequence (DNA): TGTGCCAGCAGTTTAGATCAGCTTAGCACAGATACGCAGTATTTT.

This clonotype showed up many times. CDR3 sequence reads: CASSLGGRTNQPQHF. In DNA form, the CDR3 reads TGTGCCAGCAGTTTAGGAGGGAGAACCAATCAGCCCCAGCATTTT. This sequence joins TRBV28 and TRBJ1-5; the D is unclear. V lost 2 bases and J 3 bases, leaving 11 bases between the germline ends. This CDR3 region has 15 residues. Germline V CDR1 and CDR2: MDHEN, SYDVKM. Supplemented by reference TRBV28 and TRBJ1-5, the full variable domain reads DVKVTQSSRYLVKRTGEKVFLECVQDMDHENMFWYRQDPGLGLRLIYFSYDVKMKEKGDIPEGYSVSREKKERFSLILESASTNQTSMYLCASSLGGRTNQPQHFGDGTRLSIL.

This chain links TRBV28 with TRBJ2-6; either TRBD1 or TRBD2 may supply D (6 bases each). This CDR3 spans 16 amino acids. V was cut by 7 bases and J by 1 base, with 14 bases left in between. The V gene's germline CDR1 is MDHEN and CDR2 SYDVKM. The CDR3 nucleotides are TGTGCCAGCACGGCAGGGGACTTTTCTGGGGCCAACGTCCTGACTTTC. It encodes CASTAGDFSGANVLTF. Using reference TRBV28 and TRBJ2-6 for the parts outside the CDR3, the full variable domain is DVKVTQSSRYLVKRTGEKVFLECVQDMDHENMFWYRQDPGLGLRLIYFSYDVKMKEKGDIPEGYSVSREKKERFSLILESASTNQTSMYLCASTAGDFSGANVLTFGAGSRLTVL.

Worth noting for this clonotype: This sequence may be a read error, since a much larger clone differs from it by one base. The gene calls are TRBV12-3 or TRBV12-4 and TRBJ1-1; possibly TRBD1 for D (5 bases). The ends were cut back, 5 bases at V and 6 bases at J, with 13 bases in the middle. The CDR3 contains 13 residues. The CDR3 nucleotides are TGTGCCAGCAGTGGGAAGCGGGGCCCTGAAGCTTTCTTT. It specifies CASSGKRGPEAFF.

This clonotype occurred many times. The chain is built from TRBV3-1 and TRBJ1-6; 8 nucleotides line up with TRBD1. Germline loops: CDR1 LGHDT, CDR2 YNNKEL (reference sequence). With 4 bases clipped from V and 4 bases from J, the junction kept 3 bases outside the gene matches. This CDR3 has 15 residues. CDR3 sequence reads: CASSRGTGYNSPLHF. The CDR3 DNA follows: TGTGCCAGCAGCCGCGGGACAGGTTATAATTCACCCCTCCACTTT. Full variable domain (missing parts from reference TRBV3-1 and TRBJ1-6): DTAVSQTPKYLVTQMGNDKSIKCEQNLGHDTMYWYKQDSKKFLKIMFSYNNKELIINETVPNRFSPKSPDKAHLNLHINSLELGDSAVYFCASSRGTGYNSPLHFGNGTRLTVT.

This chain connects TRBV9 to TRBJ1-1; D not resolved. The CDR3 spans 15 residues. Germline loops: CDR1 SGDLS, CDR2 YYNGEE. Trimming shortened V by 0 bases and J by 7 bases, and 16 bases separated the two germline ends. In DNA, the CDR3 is TGTGCCAGCAGCGTAGACGGGGTAAGTTATAATGAAGCTTTCTTT. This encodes CASSVDGVSYNEAFF.

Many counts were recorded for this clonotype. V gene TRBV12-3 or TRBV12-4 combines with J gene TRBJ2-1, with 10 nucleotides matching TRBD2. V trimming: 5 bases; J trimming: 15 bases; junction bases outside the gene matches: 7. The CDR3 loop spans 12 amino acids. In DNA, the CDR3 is TGTGCCAGCAGTCCGCTAGCGGGGGATGCGTTCTTC. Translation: CASSPLAGDAFF.

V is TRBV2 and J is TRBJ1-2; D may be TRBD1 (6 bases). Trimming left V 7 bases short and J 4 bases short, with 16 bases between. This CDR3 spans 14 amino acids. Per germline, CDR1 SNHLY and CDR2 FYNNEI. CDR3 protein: CASIHEGGSYGYTF. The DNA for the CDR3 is TGTGCCAGCATCCACGAAGGGGGGAGCTATGGCTACACCTTC.

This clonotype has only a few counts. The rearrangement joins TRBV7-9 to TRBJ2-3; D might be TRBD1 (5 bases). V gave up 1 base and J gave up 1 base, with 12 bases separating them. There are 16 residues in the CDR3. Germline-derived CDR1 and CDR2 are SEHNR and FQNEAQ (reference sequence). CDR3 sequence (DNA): TGTGCCAGCAGCTTAGGACAGCTCGGAGGCACAGATACGCAGTATTTT. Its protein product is CASSLGQLGGTDTQYF.

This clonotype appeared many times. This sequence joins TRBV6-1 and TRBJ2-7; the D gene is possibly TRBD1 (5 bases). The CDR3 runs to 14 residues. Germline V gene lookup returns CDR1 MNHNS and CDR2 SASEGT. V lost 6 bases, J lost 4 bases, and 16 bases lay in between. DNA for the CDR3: TGTGCCAGCAGCCAGGAATTGGGGCCTTACGAGCAGTACTTC. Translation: CASSQELGPYEQYF.

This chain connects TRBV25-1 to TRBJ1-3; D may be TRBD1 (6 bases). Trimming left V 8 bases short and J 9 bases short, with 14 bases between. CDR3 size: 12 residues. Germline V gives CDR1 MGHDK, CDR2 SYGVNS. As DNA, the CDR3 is TGTGCCAGCGGGGCGGGGGGCCGCACCATATATTTT. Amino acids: CASGAGGRTIYF. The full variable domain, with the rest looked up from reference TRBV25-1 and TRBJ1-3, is EADIYQTPRYLVIGTGKKITLECSQTMGHDKMYWYQQDPGMELHLIHYSYGVNSTEKGDLSSESTVSRIRTEHFPLTLESARPSHTSQYLCASGAGGRTIYFGEGSWLTVV.

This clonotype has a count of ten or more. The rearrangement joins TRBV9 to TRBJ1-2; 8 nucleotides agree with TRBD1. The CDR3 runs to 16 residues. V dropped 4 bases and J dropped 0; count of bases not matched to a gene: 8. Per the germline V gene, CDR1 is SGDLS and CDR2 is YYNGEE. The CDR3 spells CASSPTGQATNYGYTF. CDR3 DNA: TGTGCCAGCAGCCCCACGGGACAGGCTACTAACTATGGCTACACCTTC.

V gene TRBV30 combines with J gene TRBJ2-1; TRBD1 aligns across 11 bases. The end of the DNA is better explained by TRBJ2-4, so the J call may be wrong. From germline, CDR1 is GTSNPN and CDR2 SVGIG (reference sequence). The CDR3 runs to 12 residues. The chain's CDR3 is CASGTGGYIQYF. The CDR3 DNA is TGTGCTTCAGGGACAGGGGGGTACATTCAGTACTTC.